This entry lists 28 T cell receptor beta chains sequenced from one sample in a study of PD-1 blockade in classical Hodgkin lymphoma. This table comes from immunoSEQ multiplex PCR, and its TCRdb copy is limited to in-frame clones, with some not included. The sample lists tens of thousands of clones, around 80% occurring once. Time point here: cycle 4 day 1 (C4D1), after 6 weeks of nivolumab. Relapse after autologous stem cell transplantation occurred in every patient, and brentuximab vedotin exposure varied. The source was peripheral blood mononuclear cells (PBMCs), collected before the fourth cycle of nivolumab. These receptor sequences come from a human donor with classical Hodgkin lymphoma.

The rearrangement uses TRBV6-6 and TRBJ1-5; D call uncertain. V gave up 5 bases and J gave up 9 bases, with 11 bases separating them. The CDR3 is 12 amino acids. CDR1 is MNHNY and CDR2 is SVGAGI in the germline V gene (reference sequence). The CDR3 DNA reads TGTGCCAGCAGTGGAGACGGGAGGCCCCAGCATTTT. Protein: CASSGDGRPQHF.

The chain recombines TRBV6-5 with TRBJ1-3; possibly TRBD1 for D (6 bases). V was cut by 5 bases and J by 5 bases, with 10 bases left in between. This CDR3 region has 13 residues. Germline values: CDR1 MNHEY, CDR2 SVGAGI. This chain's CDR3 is CASSGRDRNTIYF. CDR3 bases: TGTGCCAGCAGTGGCCGGGACAGAAACACCATATATTTT.

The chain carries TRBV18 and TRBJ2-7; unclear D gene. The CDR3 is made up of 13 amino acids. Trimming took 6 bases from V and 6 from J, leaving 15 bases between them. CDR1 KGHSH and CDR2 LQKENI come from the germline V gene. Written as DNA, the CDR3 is TGTGCCAGCTCTCCGCCGGGCCCTCCCGAGCAGTACTTC. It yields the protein CASSPPGPPEQYF.

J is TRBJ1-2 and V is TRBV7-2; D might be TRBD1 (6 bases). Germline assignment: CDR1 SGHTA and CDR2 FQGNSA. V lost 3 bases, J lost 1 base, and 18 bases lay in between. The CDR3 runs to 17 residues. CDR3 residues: CASSLAFRTGNNYGYTF. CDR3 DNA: TGTGCCAGCAGCTTGGCCTTTCGTACAGGGAATAACTATGGCTACACCTTC.

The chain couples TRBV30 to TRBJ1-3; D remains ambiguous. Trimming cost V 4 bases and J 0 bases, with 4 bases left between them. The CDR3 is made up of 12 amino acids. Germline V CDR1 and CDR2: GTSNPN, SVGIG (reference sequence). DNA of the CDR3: TGTGCCTGGACCCTCTCTGGAAACACCATATATTTT. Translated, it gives CAWTLSGNTIYF.

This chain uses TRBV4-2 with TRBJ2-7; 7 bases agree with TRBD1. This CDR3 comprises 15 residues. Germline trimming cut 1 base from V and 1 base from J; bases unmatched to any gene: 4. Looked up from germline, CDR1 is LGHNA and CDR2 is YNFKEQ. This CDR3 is CASSQGRQGSYEQYF. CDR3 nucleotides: TGTGCCAGCAGCCAAGGGAGACAGGGTTCCTACGAGCAGTACTTC.

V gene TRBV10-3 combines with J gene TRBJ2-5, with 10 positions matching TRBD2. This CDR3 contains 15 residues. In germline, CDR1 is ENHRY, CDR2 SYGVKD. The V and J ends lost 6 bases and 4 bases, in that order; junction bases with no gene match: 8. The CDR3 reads CAIRERGGLPETQYF. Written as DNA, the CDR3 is TGTGCCATCAGAGAGCGGGGGGGCCTTCCAGAGACCCAGTACTTC.

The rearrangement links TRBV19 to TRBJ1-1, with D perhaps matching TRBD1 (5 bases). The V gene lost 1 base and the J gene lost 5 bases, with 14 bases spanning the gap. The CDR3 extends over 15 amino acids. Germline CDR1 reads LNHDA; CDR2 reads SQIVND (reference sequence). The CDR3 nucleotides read TGTGCCAGTAGTATAGCTTTAGGGACTGGGACTGAAGCTTTCTTT. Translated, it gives CASSIALGTGTEAFF.

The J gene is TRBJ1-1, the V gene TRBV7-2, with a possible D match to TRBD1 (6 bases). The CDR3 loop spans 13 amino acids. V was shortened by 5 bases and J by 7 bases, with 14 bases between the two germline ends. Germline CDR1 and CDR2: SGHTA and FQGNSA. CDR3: CASSKRGPGEAFF. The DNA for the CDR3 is TGTGCCAGCAGCAAACGGGGGCCGGGTGAAGCTTTCTTT.

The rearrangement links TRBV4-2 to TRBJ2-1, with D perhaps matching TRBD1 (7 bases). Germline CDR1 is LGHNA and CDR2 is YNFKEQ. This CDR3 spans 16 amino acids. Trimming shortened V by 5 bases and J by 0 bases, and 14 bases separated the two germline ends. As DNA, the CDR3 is TGTGCCAGCAGCGTCAGGGGGGACACCTCCTACAATGAGCAGTTCTTC. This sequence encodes CASSVRGDTSYNEQFF.

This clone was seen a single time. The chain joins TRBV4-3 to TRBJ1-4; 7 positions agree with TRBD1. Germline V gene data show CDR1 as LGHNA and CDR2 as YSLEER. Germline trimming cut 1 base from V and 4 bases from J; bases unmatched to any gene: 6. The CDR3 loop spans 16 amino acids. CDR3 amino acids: CASSQARQGGNEKLFF. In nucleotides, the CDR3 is TGCGCCAGCAGCCAAGCGAGACAGGGAGGTAATGAAAAACTGTTTTTT.

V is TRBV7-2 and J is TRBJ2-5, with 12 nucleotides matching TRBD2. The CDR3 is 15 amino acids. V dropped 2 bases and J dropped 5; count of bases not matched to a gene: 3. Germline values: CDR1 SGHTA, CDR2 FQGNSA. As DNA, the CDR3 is TGTGCCAGCAGCTTACTAGCGGGAGGGCCTGAGACCCAGTACTTC. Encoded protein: CASSLLAGGPETQYF.

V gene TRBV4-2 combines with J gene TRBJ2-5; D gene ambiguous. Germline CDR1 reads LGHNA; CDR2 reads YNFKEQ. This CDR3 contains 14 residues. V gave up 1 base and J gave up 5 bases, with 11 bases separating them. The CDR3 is CASSQGGQAETQYF. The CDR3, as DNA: TGTGCCAGCAGCCAAGGAGGCCAGGCGGAGACCCAGTACTTC.

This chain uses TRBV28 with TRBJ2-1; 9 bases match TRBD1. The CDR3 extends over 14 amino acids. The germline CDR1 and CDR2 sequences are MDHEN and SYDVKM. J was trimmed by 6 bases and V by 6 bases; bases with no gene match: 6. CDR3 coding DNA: TGTGCCAGCAGCCTCGGGACAGGGTCCAATGAGCAGTTCTTC. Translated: CASSLGTGSNEQFF. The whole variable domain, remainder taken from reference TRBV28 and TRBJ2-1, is DVKVTQSSRYLVKRTGEKVFLECVQDMDHENMFWYRQDPGLGLRLIYFSYDVKMKEKGDIPEGYSVSREKKERFSLILESASTNQTSMYLCASSLGTGSNEQFFGPGTRLTVL.

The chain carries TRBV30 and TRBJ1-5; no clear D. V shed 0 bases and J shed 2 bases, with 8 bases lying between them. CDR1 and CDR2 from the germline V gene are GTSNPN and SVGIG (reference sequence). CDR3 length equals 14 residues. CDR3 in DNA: TGTGCCTGGAGTGTACTTGGGGGCAATCAGCCCCAGCATTTT. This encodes CAWSVLGGNQPQHF.

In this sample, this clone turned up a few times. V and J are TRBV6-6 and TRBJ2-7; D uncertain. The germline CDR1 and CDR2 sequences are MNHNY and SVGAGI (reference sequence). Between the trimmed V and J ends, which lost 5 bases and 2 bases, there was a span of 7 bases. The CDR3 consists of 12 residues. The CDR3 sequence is CASSSATYEQYF. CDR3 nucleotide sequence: TGTGCCAGCAGTAGCGCTACCTACGAGCAGTACTTC.

This CDR3 reads CAISERSETQYF. The DNA for the CDR3 is TGTGCCATCAGTGAGAGGTCAGAGACCCAGTACTTC. The chain employs TRBV10-3 and TRBJ2-5; D is undetermined. V dropped 2 bases and J dropped 4 bases, with 5 bases sitting between them. Per the germline V gene, CDR1 is ENHRY and CDR2 is SYGVKD. This CDR3 comprises 12 residues.

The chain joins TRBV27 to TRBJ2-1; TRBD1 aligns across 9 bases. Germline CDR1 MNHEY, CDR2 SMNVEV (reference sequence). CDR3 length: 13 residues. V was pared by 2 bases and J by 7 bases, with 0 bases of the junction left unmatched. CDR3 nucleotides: TGTGCCAGCAGTTTAGGACAGGGGAATGAGCAGTTCTTC. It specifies CASSLGQGNEQFF.

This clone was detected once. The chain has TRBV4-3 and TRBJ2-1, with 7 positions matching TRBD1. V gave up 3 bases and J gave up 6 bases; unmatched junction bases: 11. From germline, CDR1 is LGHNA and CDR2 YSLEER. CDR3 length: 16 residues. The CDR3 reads CASSHLYRGLGNEQFF. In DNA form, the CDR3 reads TGCGCCAGCAGCCATTTATACAGGGGCTTGGGCAATGAGCAGTTCTTC.

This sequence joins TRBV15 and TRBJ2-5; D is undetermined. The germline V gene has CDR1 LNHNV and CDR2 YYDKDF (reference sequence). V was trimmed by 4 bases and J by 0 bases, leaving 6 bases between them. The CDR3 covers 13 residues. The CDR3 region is CATSKSYQETQYF. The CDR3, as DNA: TGTGCCACCAGCAAGTCTTACCAAGAGACCCAGTACTTC.

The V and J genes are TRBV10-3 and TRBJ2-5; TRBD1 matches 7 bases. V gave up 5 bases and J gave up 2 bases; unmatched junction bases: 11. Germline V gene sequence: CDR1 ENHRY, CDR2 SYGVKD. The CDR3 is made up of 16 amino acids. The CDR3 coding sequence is TGTGCCATCAGTAAGGCAGTGGGGACAGAACAAGAGACCCAGTACTTC. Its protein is CAISKAVGTEQETQYF.

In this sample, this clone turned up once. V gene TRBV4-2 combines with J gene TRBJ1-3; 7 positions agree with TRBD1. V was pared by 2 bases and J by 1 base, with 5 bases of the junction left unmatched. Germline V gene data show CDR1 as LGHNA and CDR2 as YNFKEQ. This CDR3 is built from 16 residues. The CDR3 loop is CASSQLTGESGNTIYF. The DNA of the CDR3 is TGTGCCAGCAGCCAACTCACAGGGGAATCTGGAAACACCATATATTTT.

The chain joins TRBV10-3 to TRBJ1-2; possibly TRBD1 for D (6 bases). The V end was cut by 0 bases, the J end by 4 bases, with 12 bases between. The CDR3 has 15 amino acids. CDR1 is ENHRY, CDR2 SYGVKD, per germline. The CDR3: CAISESRGQSYGYTF. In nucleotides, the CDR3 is TGTGCCATCAGTGAGTCGAGAGGACAGTCCTATGGCTACACCTTC.

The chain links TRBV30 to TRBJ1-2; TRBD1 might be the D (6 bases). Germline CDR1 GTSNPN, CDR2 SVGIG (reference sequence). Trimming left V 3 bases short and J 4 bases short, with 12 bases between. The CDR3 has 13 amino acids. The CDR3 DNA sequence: TGTGCCTGGAGACCCAGACAGGCCTATGGCTACACCTTC. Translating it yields CAWRPRQAYGYTF. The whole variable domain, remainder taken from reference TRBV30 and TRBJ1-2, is SQTIHQWPATLVQPVGSPLSLECTVEGTSNPNLYWYRQAAGRGLQLLFYSVGIGQISSEVPQNLSASRPQDRQFILSSKKLLLSDSGFYLCAWRPRQAYGYTFGSGTRLTVV.

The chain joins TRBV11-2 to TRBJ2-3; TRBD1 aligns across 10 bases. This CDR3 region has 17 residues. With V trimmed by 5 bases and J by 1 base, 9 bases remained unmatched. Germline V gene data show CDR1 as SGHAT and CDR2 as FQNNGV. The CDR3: CASSPRQGARGTDTQYF. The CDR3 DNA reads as TGTGCCAGCAGCCCCAGACAGGGGGCAAGGGGCACAGATACGCAGTATTTT.

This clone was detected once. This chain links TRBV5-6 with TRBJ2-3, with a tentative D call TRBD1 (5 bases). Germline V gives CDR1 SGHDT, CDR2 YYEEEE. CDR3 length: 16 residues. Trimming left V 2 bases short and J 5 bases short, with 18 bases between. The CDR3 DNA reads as TGTGCCAGCAGCTTATCTCTGGCATCTAGGGGAGATACGCAGTATTTT. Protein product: CASSLSLASRGDTQYF.

The CDR3 here is CASSVQGRNTEAFF. CDR3 nucleotide sequence: TGTGCCAGTAGTGTCCAGGGGAGGAACACTGAAGCTTTCTTT. V and J are TRBV19 and TRBJ1-1, with D possibly matching TRBD1 (6 bases). The CDR3 sequence is 14 residues long. Germline CDR1 reads LNHDA; CDR2 reads SQIVND (reference sequence). Trimming stripped 5 bases from V and 1 base from J, with 11 bases between.

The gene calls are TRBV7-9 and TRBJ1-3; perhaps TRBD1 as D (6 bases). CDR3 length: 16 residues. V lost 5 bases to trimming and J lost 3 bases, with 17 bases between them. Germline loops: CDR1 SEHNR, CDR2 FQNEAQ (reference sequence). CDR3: CASSAGTGRLGNTIYF. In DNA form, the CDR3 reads TGTGCCAGCAGCGCCGGTACAGGGAGGCTTGGAAACACCATATATTTT.